This T cell receptor beta chain was retrieved from a study of shared clonotypes between healthy human individuals. Within Nashville, Tennessee resided all donors, each a Caucasian adult. Negatively enriched CD4+ T cells were divided by CD45RA into naive and memory. On this clone: The antigen remains undetermined.

Whole-study findings and limits: Some clonotypes were shared by all four sorted-subset donors, while others were not shared. The non-shared ones had lower generation probabilities than the shared ones. Memory subsets had estimated richness that was generally smaller than that of naive subsets.

Sequenced by immunoSEQ multiplex PCR; TCRdb stores in-frame clones only, minus some. The repertoire consists of more than 400,000 clones, with 95% to 97% occurring once and the leading ten covering about 0.06%. The CDR3 runs to 14 residues. The V gene lost 8 bases and the J gene lost 2 bases, with 15 bases spanning the gap. CDR1 is MDHEN, CDR2 SYDVKM, per germline. Material: naive CD4+ T cells sorted from blood. Described subset: CD45RA+ positively selected. V gene TRBV28 combines with J gene TRBJ1-1; D is possibly TRBD1 (5 bases). This TCR derives from a woman aged 30 to 39 in good health. CDR3 nucleotide sequence: TGTGCCAGCGGGACCTCGGGGGGAAACACTGAAGCTTTCTTT. It codes for CASGTSGGNTEAFF.